Detailed here is one T cell receptor beta chain. The antigen remains unidentified. This sample was included in a study of cytomegalovirus exposure and HLA in healthy donors. Study conclusions and caveats: Most TCR sequences were rare, but some public TCRs occurred in many donors. Cytomegalovirus status was reportedly diagnosed by the classifier with high specificity and sensitivity.

With 60 Vbeta and 13 Jbeta primers, the PCR was carried out. The assay was immunoSEQ multiplex PCR, and TCRdb's table has in-frame clones only and misses some. The sample has about 110,000 clones; roughly four fifths are singletons. This CDR3 comprises 13 residues. V lost 5 bases to trimming and J lost 6 bases, with 12 bases between them. Germline loops: CDR1 SGHAT, CDR2 FQNNGV. The chain has TRBV11-2 and TRBJ2-3; no clear D gene. Sequencing was carried out using PBMCs. The TCR was taken from a man in his forties or fifties in good health and CMV-seronegative. DNA for the CDR3: TGTGCCAGCAGCATCGCAGTGAGGGATACGCAGTATTTT. This sequence encodes CASSIAVRDTQYF.